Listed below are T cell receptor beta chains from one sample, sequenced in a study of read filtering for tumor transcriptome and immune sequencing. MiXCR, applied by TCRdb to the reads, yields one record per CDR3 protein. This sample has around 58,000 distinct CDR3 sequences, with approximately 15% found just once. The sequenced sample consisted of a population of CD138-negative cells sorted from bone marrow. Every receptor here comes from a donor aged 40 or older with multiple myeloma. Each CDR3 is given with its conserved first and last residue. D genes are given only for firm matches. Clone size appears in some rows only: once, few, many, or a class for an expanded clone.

CASSPQLAGVVTQYF TGTGCCAGCAGCCCCCAGCTAGCGGGAGTGGTGACCCAGTACTTC NA TRBV6-2/TRBV6-3 TRBD2 TRBJ2-5
CASSRPPGLANNNEQSF TGTGCCAGCAGCAGACCCCCGGGACTAGCGAATAACAATGAGCAGTCCTTC few TRBV7-2 TRBD2 TRBJ2-1
CASSEKGTRFNNEQFF TGTGCCAGCAGTGAAAAGGGGACTAGATTCAACAATGAGCAGTTCTTC many TRBV2 TRBD2 TRBJ2-1
CASSSVVTGVNSGTQYF TGTGCCAGCAGTTCAGTCGTGACGGGAGTGAACTCAGGTACGCAGTATTTT NA TRBV28 NA TRBJ2-3
CASSSEGTSGRETQYF TGTGCCAGCAGTTCGGAGGGGACTAGCGGGAGGGAGACCCAGTACTTC few TRBV28 TRBD2 TRBJ2-5
CASSLMGYESGYTF TGCGCCAGCAGTCTGATGGGATACGAAAGTGGCTACACCTTC many TRBV5-1 NA TRBJ1-2
CSAKFRQGNQPQHF TGCAGTGCTAAATTTAGACAGGGGAATCAGCCCCAGCATTTT many TRBV20-1 TRBD1 TRBJ1-5
CSVGGDIDNYGYTF TGCAGCGTTGGTGGGGACATCGATAACTATGGCTACACCTTC many TRBV29-1 NA TRBJ1-2
CASSPGRGQANYGYTF TGCGCCAGCAGCCCTGGCAGGGGCCAAGCTAACTATGGCTACACCTTC NA TRBV5-1 NA TRBJ1-2
CASSFGQGGYEQFF TGTGCCAGCAGCTTCGGACAGGGGGGATATGAGCAGTTCTTC many TRBV7-3 TRBD1 TRBJ2-1
CASRGTGLDKQYF TGCGCCAGCAGGGGGACAGGGCTGGACAAGCAGTACTTC NA TRBV5-1 TRBD1 TRBJ2-7
CASSLEDNQPQHF TGTGCCAGCAGCTTAGAGGACAATCAGCCCCAGCATTTT many TRBV11-3 NA TRBJ1-5
CSATPGTSGAYNEQFF TGCAGTGCTACTCCCGGGACTAGCGGGGCATACAATGAGCAGTTCTTC many TRBV20-1 TRBD2 TRBJ2-1
CASSPIGTGNTGELFF TGTGCCAGCTCACCAATCGGGACAGGAAACACCGGGGAGCTGTTTTTT few TRBV18 TRBD1 TRBJ2-2
CASSFSALGNSREQYF TGTGCCAGCAGTTTTTCGGCACTAGGCAACTCGCGTGAGCAGTACTTC NA TRBV6-5 NA TRBJ2-7
CASSQGTVSYNEQFF TGTGCCAGCAGCCAAGGGACAGTCTCCTACAATGAGCAGTTCTTC many TRBV5-4 TRBD1 TRBJ2-1
CSVDYGVGTQYF TGCAGCGTTGATTATGGAGTTGGGACCCAGTACTTC many TRBV29-1 NA TRBJ2-5
CASSGLPPGSYEQYF TGTGCCAGCAGTGGGCTTCCGCCGGGATCCTACGAGCAGTACTTC many TRBV25-1 NA TRBJ2-7
CAISDRSSYEQYF TGTGCCATCAGTGACAGGAGCTCCTACGAGCAGTACTTC many TRBV10-3 NA TRBJ2-7
CSVTAGQETQYF TGCAGCGTTACGGCGGGACAAGAGACCCAGTACTTC few TRBV29-1 NA TRBJ2-5
CASSLAGNTEAFF TGTGCCAGCAGCTTAGCAGGGAACACTGAAGCTTTCTTT many TRBV5-1 NA TRBJ1-1
CASSQTGTSGSLTDTQYF TGCGCCAGCAGCCAAACCGGGACTAGCGGGAGTCTCACAGATACGCAGTATTTT NA TRBV4-3 TRBD2 TRBJ2-3
CAGSSSANEQFF TGTGCCGGCAGCTCAAGTGCGAATGAGCAGTTCTTC NA TRBV11-2 NA TRBJ2-1
CSARRADTQYF TGCAGTGCTAGACGTGCAGATACGCAGTATTTT many TRBV20-1 NA TRBJ2-3
CASSIQGDNQPQHF TGTGCCAGCAGCATTCAGGGGGACAATCAGCCCCAGCATTTT many TRBV12-3/TRBV12-4 TRBD1 TRBJ1-5
CASTDRTGANEQFF TGTGCCAGCACCGATCGGACAGGGGCCAATGAGCAGTTCTTC NA TRBV6-2/TRBV6-3 TRBD1 TRBJ2-1
CASSLFGYEQYF TGTGCCAGCAGTTTATTTGGCTACGAGCAGTACTTC many TRBV27 NA TRBJ2-7
CASSLYLRDRDYEQYF TGTGCCAGCAGCTTGTATCTGCGGGACAGGGACTACGAGCAGTACTTC many TRBV5-6 TRBD1 TRBJ2-7
CSAQRQGAEAFF TGCAGTGCCCAAAGACAGGGAGCTGAAGCTTTCTTT few TRBV20-1 TRBD1 TRBJ1-1
CSAGTIYEQYF TGCAGTGCTGGGACTATTTACGAGCAGTACTTC many TRBV20-1 TRBD2 TRBJ2-7
CASSLRGGVGVNEQFF TGCGCCAGCAGCTTAAGAGGGGGAGTCGGAGTCAATGAGCAGTTCTTC many TRBV5-1 NA TRBJ2-1
CSVELGQGPSYEQYF TGCAGCGTTGAACTTGGTCAGGGACCGTCCTACGAGCAGTACTTC many TRBV29-1 NA TRBJ2-7
CSARKQEQYF TGCAGTGCTCGAAAGCAAGAGCAGTACTTC many TRBV20-1 NA TRBJ2-7
CASRRTVYNSPLHF TGTGCCAGCAGAAGGACAGTTTATAATTCACCCCTCCACTTT many TRBV6-5 NA TRBJ1-6
CASGLTSGRGDEQFF TGTGCCAGCGGCTTAACTAGCGGGAGGGGCGATGAGCAGTTCTTC few TRBV7-2 TRBD2 TRBJ2-1
CASSLLQGPGLAGRNEQFF TGTGCCAGCAGTTTATTACAGGGTCCGGGACTAGCGGGACGAAATGAGCAGTTCTTC many TRBV28 TRBD2 TRBJ2-1
CASSLIFTDGYTF TGTGCCAGCAGCTTAATATTTACGGATGGCTACACCTTC NA TRBV7-9 NA TRBJ1-2
CSVDGTTGAETQYF TGCAGCGTAGACGGGACTACCGGGGCGGAGACCCAGTACTTC many TRBV29-1 TRBD2 TRBJ2-5
CASRGTGSLDEQFF TGTGCCAGCAGAGGGACAGGGTCTCTGGATGAGCAGTTCTTC many TRBV28 TRBD1 TRBJ2-1
CATSDRVGLTGELFF TGTGCCACCAGTGATCGGGTGGGCCTCACCGGGGAGCTGTTTTTT many TRBV24-1 NA TRBJ2-2
CASSLVLAGVREQFF TGTGCCAGCAGCTTGGTCCTAGCGGGAGTTCGCGAGCAGTTCTTC many TRBV5-5 TRBD2 TRBJ2-1
CSARDPRQGLKGTQYF TGCAGTGCTAGAGATCCCAGACAGGGGCTTAAGGGGACCCAGTACTTC few TRBV20-1 TRBD1 TRBJ2-5
CASSFTPYNEQFF TGTGCCAGCAGCTTCACACCATACAATGAGCAGTTCTTC many TRBV7-9 NA TRBJ2-1
CASSLLAGRNEQFF TGTGCCAGCAGCTTACTAGCGGGAAGAAATGAGCAGTTCTTC many TRBV7-2 TRBD2 TRBJ2-1
CATFSGVITDTQYF TGTGCCACCTTCAGCGGGGTGATCACAGATACGCAGTATTTT NA TRBV6-2/TRBV6-3 TRBD2 TRBJ2-3
CASSQTSGNPGETQYF TGTGCCAGCAGCCAGACTAGCGGGAACCCGGGGGAGACCCAGTACTTC many TRBV5-6 TRBD2 TRBJ2-5
CASSNRRTGELFF TGTGCCAGCAGCAATCGGAGGACCGGGGAGCTGTTTTTT many TRBV11-3 NA TRBJ2-2
CASSFRSPGLSRALNYGYTF TGTGCCAGCAGCTTTCGCTCACCCGGACTATCCCGCGCCCTTAACTATGGCTACACCTTC many TRBV7-9 NA TRBJ1-2
CASSLVLGGPSVGPGANVLTF TGCGCCAGCAGCTTGGTGTTGGGGGGACCTTCTGTAGGGCCGGGGGCCAACGTCCTGACTTTC many TRBV5-1 NA TRBJ2-6
CASSVKAANTGELFF TGTGCCAGCAGCGTAAAAGCCGCGAACACCGGGGAGCTGTTTTTT NA TRBV9 NA TRBJ2-2
CASSRGGAWNTEAFF TGTGCCAGCAGTCGGGGCGGAGCATGGAACACTGAAGCTTTCTTT many TRBV6-2/TRBV6-3 NA TRBJ1-1
CASSIPTGAYYGYTF TGTGCCAGCAGCATTCCGACGGGGGCATACTATGGCTACACCTTC many TRBV5-5 NA TRBJ1-2
CSASLSDTQYF TGCAGTGCTAGTTTGTCAGATACGCAGTATTTT many TRBV20-1 NA TRBJ2-3
CASSLGSSGGRGSNQPQHF TGTGCCAGCAGCTTAGGGTCTTCGGGGGGGCGAGGGAGCAATCAGCCCCAGCATTTT many TRBV7-8 NA TRBJ1-5